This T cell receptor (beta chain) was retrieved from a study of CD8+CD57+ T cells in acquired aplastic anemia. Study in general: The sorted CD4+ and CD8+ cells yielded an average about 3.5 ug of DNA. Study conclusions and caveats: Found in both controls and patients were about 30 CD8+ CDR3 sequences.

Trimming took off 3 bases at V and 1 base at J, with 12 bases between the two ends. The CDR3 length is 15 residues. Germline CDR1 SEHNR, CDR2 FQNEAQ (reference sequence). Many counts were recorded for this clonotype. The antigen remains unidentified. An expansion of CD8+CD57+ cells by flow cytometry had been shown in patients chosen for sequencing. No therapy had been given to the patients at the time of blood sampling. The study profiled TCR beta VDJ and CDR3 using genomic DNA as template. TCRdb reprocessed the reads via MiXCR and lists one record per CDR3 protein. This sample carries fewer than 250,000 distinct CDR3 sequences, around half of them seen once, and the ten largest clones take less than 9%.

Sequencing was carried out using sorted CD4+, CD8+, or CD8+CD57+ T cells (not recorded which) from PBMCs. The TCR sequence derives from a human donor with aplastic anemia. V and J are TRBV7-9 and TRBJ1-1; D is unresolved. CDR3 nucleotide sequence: TGTGCCAGCAGCTTTGGAAGTTATGGGAACACTGAAGCTTTCTTT. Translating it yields CASSFGSYGNTEAFF.